This entry lists 13 T cell receptor beta chains sequenced from one sample in a study of Ad26.COV2.S vaccination and SARS-CoV-2 variants. The treatment here: some 19 received Ad26.COV2.S at low or high dose, single or two shots; several received placebo; per-sample allocation not given. Sampling took place 63 days after the first vaccine or placebo injection. The method was immunoSEQ multiplex PCR; TCRdb's version includes in-frame clones alone and lacks a portion of them. The sample contains fewer than 400,000 clones, around four fifths of which appear only once. This material consisted of peripheral blood, taken in a trial of Ad26.COV2.S vaccine versus placebo. These receptors were taken from a person between 18 and 59 years old who received the Ad26.COV2.S COVID-19 vaccine or a placebo.

The chain employs TRBV5-1 and TRBJ1-1; a weak D match, TRBD1 (6 bases). V was shortened by 4 bases and J by 1 base, with 20 bases between the two germline ends. The CDR3 spans 17 residues. Germline V gene data show CDR1 as SGHRS and CDR2 as YFSETQ. The CDR3 protein is CASSLPWRGAKNTEAFF. For the CDR3, the DNA is TGCGCCAGCAGCCTACCCTGGAGGGGGGCTAAGAACACTGAAGCTTTCTTT.

Many counts were recorded for this clone. The chain joins TRBV19 to TRBJ2-3, with TRBD1 identical over 9 bases. The junction had 1 base not matched to a gene; V was cut back by 8 bases and J by 1 base. Germline assignment: CDR1 LNHDA and CDR2 SQIVND (reference sequence). CDR3 size: 13 residues. CDR3 DNA sequence: TGTGCCAGTCGGGACAGGGGCACAGATACGCAGTATTTT. Its translation: CASRDRGTDTQYF.

The chain uses TRBV28 and TRBJ2-7, with 8 bases identical to TRBD1. V lost 4 bases to trimming and J lost 2 bases; unmatched junction nucleotides: 10. This CDR3 is built from 16 residues. Germline loops: CDR1 MDHEN, CDR2 SYDVKM. CDR3 amino acids: CASSSSGQGRPYEQYF. Here the CDR3 DNA reads TGTGCCAGCAGTTCCTCCGGACAGGGCAGACCCTACGAGCAGTACTTC.

V and J are TRBV7-8 and TRBJ2-3; TRBD2 aligns across 11 bases. Germline values: CDR1 SGHVS, CDR2 FQNEAQ. The CDR3 loop spans 18 amino acids. V was clipped by 4 bases and J by 2 bases; unmatched bases: 11. In nucleotides, the CDR3 is TGTGCCAGCAGCTCGGGACTAGCGGAGAATTCCCTCACAGATACGCAGTATTTT. It specifies CASSSGLAENSLTDTQYF.

This clone came up once. This sequence joins TRBV27 and TRBJ2-3; 12 bases match TRBD2. Unmatched junction bases numbered 11, after V lost 5 bases and J lost 5 bases. The CDR3 loop spans 17 amino acids. Germline loops: CDR1 MNHEY, CDR2 SMNVEV (reference sequence). In nucleotides, the CDR3 is TGTGCCAGCAGTCGGACCCCGACTAGCGGGGGTGTAGATACGCAGTATTTT. This codes for CASSRTPTSGGVDTQYF.

The CDR3 sequence is CASRGTTAPANYGYTF. The DNA of the CDR3 is TGTGCCAGCAGGGGGACTACAGCTCCCGCTAACTATGGCTACACCTTC. The rearrangement links TRBV5-4 to TRBJ1-2; D is possibly TRBD1 (5 bases). This CDR3 comprises 16 residues. Germline V gene lookup returns CDR1 SGHNT and CDR2 YYREEE (reference sequence). The V end was cut by 5 bases, the J end by 0 bases, with 17 bases between.

The chain carries TRBV6-2 or TRBV6-3 and TRBJ2-7; TRBD2 is a possible D gene (7 bases). The V and J ends lost 2 bases and 5 bases respectively, with 13 bases between them. The CDR3 runs 14 residues. Looked up from germline, CDR1 is MNHEY and CDR2 is SVGEGT. The CDR3 sequence: CASSYPEGGDEQYF. DNA of the CDR3: TGTGCCAGCAGTTACCCGGAGGGGGGGGACGAGCAGTACTTC.

This chain links TRBV11-2 with TRBJ2-6; D is ambiguous. This CDR3 contains 16 residues. Germline V lookup: CDR1 SGHAT, CDR2 FQNNGV. With 6 bases removed from V and 0 bases from J, the gap between germline ends came to 12 bases. CDR3 sequence: CASSSAPSSGANVLTF. CDR3 nucleotides: TGTGCCAGCAGTTCTGCTCCAAGCTCTGGGGCCAACGTCCTGACTTTC.

The chain uses TRBV10-2 and TRBJ2-1; TRBD1 agrees at 8 bases. The V gene's germline CDR1 is WSHSY and CDR2 SAAADI. This CDR3 comprises 15 residues. The J segment lost 3 bases and the V segment lost 3 bases, leaving 4 bases of the junction unmatched. The DNA for the CDR3 is TGCGCCAGCAGTGAAGATACAGGGGGCTACAATGAGCAGTTCTTC. Translation gives CASSEDTGGYNEQFF.

The chain uses TRBV7-3 and TRBJ1-2; tentative D call: TRBD1 (5 bases). The CDR3 runs to 17 residues. Trimming pared 5 bases from V and 2 bases from J, leaving 21 bases between. Germline V lookup: CDR1 SGHTA, CDR2 FQGTGA. In DNA, the CDR3 is TGTGCCAGCAGCCCCCCCGGGGGATCAAAACCGAACTATGGCTACACCTTC. This gives the protein CASSPPGGSKPNYGYTF. Based on the CDR3 plus reference TRBV7-3 and TRBJ1-2, the full variable domain is GAGVSQTPSNKVTEKGKYVELRCDPISGHTALYWYRQSLGQGPEFLIYFQGTGAADDSGLPNDRFFAVRPEGSVSTLKIQRTERGDSAVYLCASSPPGGSKPNYGYTFGSGTRLTVV.

The rearrangement links TRBV28 to TRBJ2-2; D gene unclear. V was cut by 3 bases and J by 0 bases, with 8 bases left in between. Per the germline V gene, CDR1 is MDHEN and CDR2 is SYDVKM. The CDR3 consists of 15 residues. CDR3 loop: CASSLGNANTGELFF. CDR3 bases: TGTGCCAGCAGTTTGGGCAACGCGAACACCGGGGAGCTGTTTTTT.

V usage is TRBV5-4 and J usage is TRBJ2-1; D is possibly TRBD1 (6 bases). The germline V gene has CDR1 SGHNT and CDR2 YYREEE (reference sequence). This CDR3 comprises 14 residues. The V end lost 0 bases, the J end lost 6 bases, and 10 bases lay between the germline ends. Written as DNA, the CDR3 is TGTGCCAGCAGCTTGGGGACAGAGATCAATGAGCAGTTCTTC. Encoded protein: CASSLGTEINEQFF.

This chain joins TRBV6-5 and TRBJ2-7; 8 bases line up with TRBD1. V lost 4 bases, J lost 6 bases, and 5 bases stayed unmatched. The V gene's germline CDR1 is MNHEY and CDR2 SVGAGI. CDR3 length equals 13 residues. The CDR3 loop is CASSSTGAGEQYF. CDR3 DNA: TGTGCCAGCAGTTCGACAGGGGCAGGCGAGCAGTACTTC.